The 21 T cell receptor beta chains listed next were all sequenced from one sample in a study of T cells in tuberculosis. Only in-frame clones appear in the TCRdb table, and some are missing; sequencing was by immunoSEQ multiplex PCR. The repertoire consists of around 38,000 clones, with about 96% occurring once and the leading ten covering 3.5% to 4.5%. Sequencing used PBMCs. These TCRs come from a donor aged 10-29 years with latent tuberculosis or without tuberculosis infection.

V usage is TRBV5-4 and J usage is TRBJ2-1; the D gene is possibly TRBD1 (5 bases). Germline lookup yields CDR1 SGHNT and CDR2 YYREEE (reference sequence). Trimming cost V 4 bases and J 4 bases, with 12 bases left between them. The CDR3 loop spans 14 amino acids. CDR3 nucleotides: TGTGCCAGCAGCGTACCGACAGATTACAATGAGCAGTTCTTC. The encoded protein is CASSVPTDYNEQFF.

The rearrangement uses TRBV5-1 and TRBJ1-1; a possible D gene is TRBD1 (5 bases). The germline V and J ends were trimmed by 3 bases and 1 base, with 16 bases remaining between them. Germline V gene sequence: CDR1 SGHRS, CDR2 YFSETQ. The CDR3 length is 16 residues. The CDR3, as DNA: TGCGCCAGCAGCTGGGGATTTGGACAAACGAACACTGAAGCTTTCTTT. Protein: CASSWGFGQTNTEAFF.

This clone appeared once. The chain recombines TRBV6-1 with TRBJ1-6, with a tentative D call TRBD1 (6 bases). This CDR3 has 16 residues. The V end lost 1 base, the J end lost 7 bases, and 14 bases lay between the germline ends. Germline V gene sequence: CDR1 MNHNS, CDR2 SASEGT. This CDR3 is CASSEGTGLGNSPLHF. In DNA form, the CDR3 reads TGTGCCAGCAGTGAAGGTACAGGGCTTGGGAATTCACCCCTCCACTTT.

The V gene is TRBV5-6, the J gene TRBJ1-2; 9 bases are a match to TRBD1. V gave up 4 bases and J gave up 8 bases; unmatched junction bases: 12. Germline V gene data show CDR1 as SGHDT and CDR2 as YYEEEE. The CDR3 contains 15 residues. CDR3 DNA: TGTGCCAGCAGCCGGACAGGGACAGGGATTGAAGGCTACACCTTC. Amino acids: CASSRTGTGIEGYTF.

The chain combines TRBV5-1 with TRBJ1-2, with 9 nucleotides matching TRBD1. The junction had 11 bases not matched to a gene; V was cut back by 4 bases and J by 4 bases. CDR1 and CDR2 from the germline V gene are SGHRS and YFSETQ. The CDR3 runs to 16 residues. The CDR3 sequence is CASSPGSVTGGYGYTF. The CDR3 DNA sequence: TGCGCCAGCAGCCCAGGATCTGTGACAGGGGGCTATGGCTACACCTTC.

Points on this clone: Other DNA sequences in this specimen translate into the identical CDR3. CDR3 nucleotide sequence: TGTGCCTGGAGTGGAGGGAATCAGCCCCAGCATTTT. It translates to CAWSGGNQPQHF. The rearrangement joins TRBV30 to TRBJ1-5; D call uncertain. V gave up 1 base and J gave up 4 bases, with 5 bases separating them. Looked up from germline, CDR1 is GTSNPN and CDR2 is SVGIG (reference sequence). CDR3 length: 12 residues.

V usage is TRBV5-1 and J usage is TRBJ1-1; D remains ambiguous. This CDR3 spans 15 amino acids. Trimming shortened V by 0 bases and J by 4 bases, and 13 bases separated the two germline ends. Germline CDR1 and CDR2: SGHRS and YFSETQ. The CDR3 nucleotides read TGCGCCAGCAGCTTGGACGTAGTTGGTGGCACTGAAGCTTTCTTT. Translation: CASSLDVVGGTEAFF.

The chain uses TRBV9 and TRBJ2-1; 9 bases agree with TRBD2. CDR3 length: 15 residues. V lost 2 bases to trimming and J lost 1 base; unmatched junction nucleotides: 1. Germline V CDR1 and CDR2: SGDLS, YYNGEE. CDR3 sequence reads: CASSVSGGSYNEQFF. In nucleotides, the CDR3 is TGTGCCAGCAGCGTCAGCGGGGGGTCCTACAATGAGCAGTTCTTC.

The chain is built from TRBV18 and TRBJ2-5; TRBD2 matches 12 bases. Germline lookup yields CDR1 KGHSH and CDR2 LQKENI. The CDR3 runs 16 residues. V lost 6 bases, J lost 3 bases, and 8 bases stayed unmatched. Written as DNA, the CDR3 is TGTGCCAGCTCGCTGCCGGGACTAGCGGGTAAAGAGACCCAGTACTTC. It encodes CASSLPGLAGKETQYF.

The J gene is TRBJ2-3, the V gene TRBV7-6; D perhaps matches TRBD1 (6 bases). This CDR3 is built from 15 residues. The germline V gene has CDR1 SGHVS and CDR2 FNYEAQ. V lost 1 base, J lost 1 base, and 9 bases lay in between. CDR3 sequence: CASSLEAGGTDTQYF. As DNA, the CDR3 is TGTGCCAGCAGCTTAGAGGCAGGGGGCACAGATACGCAGTATTTT.

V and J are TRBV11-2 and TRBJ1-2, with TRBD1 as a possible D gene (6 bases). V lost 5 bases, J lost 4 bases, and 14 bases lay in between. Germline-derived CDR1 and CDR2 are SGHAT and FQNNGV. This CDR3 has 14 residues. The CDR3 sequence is CASSGPGGPYGYTF. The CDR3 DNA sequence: TGTGCCAGCAGCGGACCCGGGGGGCCCTATGGCTACACCTTC. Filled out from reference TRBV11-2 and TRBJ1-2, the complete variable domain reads EAGVAQSPRYKIIEKRQSVAFWCNPISGHATLYWYQQILGQGPKLLIQFQNNGVVDDSQLPKDRFSAERLKGVDSTLKIQPAKLEDSAVYLCASSGPGGPYGYTFGSGTRLTVV.

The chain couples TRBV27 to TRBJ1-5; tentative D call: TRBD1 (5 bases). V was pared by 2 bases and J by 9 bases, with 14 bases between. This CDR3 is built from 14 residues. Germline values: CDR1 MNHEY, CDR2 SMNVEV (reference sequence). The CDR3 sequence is CASSLLPGRGPQHF. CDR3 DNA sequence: TGTGCCAGCAGTTTACTACCGGGGCGGGGGCCCCAGCATTTT.

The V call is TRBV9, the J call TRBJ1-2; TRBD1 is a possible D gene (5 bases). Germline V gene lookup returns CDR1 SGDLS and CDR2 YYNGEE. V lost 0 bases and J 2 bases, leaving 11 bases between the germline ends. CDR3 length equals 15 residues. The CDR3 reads CASSVDVGGNYGYTF. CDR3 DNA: TGTGCCAGCAGCGTAGACGTGGGGGGAAACTATGGCTACACCTTC.

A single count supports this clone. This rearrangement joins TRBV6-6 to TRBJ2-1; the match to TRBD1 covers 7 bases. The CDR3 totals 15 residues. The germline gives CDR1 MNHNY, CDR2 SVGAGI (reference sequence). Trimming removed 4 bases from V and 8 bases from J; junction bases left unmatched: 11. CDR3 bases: TGTGCCAGCAGTTCGCCGACAGGGATCATCGATGAGCAGTTCTTC. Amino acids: CASSSPTGIIDEQFF.

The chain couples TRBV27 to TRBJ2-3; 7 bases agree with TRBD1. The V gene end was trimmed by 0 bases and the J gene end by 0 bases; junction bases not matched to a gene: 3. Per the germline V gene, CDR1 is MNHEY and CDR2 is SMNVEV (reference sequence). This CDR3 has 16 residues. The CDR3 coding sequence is TGTGCCAGCAGTTTATCGAAGGGGGCCAGCACAGATACGCAGTATTTT. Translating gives CASSLSKGASTDTQYF.

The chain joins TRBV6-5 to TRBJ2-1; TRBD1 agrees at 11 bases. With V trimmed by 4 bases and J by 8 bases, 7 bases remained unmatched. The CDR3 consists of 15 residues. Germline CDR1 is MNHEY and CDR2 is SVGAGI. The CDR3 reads CASSSGQGAVDEQFF. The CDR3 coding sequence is TGTGCCAGCAGTTCCGGACAGGGGGCGGTCGATGAGCAGTTCTTC.

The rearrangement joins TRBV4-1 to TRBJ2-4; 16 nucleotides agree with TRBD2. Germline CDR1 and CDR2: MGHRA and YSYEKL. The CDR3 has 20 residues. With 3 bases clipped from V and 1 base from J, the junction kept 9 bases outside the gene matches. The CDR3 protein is CASSQPGLAGGPMAKNIQYF. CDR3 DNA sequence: TGCGCCAGCAGCCAGCCGGGACTAGCGGGGGGGCCTATGGCCAAAAACATTCAGTACTTC.

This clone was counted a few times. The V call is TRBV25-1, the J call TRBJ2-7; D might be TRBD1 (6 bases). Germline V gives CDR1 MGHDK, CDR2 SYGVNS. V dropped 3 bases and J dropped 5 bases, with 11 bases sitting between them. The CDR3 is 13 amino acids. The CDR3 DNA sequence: TGTGCCAGCAGTGAGTCCCCAGGGGACGAGCAGTACTTC. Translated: CASSESPGDEQYF.

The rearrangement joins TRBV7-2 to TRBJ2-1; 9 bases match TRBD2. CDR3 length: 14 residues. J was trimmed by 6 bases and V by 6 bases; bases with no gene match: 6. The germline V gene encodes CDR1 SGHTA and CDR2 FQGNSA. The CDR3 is CASRPLRGGNEQFF. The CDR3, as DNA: TGTGCCAGCAGACCTCTGCGGGGGGGCAATGAGCAGTTCTTC.

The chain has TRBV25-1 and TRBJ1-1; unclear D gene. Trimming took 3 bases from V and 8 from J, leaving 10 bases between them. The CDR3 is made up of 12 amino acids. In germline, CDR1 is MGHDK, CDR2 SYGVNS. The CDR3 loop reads CASSENSQEAFF. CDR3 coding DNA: TGTGCCAGCAGTGAGAACAGTCAAGAAGCTTTCTTT.

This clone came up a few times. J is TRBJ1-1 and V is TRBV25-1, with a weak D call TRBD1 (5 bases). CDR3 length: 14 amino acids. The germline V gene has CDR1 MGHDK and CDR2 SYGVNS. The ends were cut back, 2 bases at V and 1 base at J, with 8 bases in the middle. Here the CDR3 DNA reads TGTGCCAGCAGTGAAGCCGGGGGGAACACTGAAGCTTTCTTT. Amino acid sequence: CASSEAGGNTEAFF.